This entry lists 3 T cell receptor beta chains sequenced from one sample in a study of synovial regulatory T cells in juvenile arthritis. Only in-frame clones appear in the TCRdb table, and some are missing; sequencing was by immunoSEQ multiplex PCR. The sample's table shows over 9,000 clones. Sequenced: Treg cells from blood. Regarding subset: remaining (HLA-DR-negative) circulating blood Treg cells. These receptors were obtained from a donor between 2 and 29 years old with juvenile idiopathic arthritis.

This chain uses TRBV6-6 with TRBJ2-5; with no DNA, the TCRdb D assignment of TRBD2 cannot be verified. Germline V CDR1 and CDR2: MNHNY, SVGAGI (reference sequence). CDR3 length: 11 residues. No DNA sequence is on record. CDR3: CASSSGETQYF.

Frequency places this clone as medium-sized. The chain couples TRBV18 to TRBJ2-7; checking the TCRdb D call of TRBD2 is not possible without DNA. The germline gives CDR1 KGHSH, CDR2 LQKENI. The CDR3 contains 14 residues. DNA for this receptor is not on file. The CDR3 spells CASSPLANAYEQYF.

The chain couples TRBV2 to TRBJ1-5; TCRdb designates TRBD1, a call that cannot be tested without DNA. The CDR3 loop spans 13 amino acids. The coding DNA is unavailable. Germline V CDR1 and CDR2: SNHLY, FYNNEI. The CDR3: CASGQGRDQPQHF. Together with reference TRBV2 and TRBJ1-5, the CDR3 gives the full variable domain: EPEVTQTPSHQVTQMGQEVILRCVPISNHLYFYWYRQILGQKVEFLVSFYNNEISEKSEIFDDQFSVERPDGSNFTLKIRSTKLEDSAMYFCASGQGRDQPQHFGDGTRLSIL.